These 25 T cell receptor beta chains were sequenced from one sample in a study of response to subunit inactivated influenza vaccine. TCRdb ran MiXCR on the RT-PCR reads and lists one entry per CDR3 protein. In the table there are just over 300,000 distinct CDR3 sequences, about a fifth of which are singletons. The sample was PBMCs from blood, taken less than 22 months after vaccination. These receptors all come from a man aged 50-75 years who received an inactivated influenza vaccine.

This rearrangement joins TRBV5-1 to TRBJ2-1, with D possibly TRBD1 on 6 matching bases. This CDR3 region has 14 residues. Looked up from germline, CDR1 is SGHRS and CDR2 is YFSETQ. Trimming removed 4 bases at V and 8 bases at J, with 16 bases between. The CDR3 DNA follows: TGCGCCAGCAGCGTGGGACACTTGGTAGATGAGCAGTTCTTC. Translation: CASSVGHLVDEQFF.

CDR3 sequence: CASSLGTANGYTF. Here the CDR3 DNA reads TGTGCCAGCAGCTTAGGGACAGCAAATGGCTACACCTTC. The chain employs TRBV11-2 and TRBJ1-2; D is perhaps TRBD1 (6 bases). CDR1 is SGHAT, CDR2 FQNNGV, per germline. Trimming stripped 1 base from V and 6 bases from J, with 9 bases between. CDR3 size: 13 residues.

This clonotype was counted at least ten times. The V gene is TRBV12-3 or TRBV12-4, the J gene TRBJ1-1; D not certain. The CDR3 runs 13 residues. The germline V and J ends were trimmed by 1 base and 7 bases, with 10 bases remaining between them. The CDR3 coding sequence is TGTGCCAGCAGTTTAGAGGCAACTATTGAAGCTTTCTTT. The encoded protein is CASSLEATIEAFF.

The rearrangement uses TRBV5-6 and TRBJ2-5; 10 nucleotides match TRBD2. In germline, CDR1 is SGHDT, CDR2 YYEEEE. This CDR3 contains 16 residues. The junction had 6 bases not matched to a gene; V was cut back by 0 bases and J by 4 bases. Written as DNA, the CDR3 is TGTGCCAGCAGCTTGGGTAGCGGGAGGAACGGAGAGACCCAGTACTTC. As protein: CASSLGSGRNGETQYF.

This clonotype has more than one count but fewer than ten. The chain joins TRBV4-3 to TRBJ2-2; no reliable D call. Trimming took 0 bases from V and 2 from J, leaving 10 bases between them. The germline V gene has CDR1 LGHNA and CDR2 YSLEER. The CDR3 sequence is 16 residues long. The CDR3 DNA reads TGCGCCAGCAGCCAAGATCCAGGCAGAAACACCGGGGAGCTGTTTTTT. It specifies CASSQDPGRNTGELFF.

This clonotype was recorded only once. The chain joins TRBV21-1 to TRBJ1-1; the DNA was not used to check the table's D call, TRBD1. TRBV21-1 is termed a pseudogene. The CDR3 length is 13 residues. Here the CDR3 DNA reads TGTGCCAGCAGGCCCAAAGGGGTTACTGAAGCTTTCTTT. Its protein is CASRPKGVTEAFF.

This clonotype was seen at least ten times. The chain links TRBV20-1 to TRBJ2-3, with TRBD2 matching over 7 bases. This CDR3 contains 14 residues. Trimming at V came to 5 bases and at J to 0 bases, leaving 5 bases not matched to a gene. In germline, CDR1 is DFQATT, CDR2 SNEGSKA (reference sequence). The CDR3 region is CSARTRPSTDTQYF. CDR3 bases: TGCAGTGCTCGGACTAGACCAAGCACAGATACGCAGTATTTT.

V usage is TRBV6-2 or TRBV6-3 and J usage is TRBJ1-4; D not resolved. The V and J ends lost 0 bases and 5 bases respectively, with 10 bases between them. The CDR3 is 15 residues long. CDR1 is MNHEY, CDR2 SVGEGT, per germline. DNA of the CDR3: TGTGCCAGCAGTTACTCGGACGGCAACAATGAAAAACTGTTTTTT. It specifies CASSYSDGNNEKLFF.

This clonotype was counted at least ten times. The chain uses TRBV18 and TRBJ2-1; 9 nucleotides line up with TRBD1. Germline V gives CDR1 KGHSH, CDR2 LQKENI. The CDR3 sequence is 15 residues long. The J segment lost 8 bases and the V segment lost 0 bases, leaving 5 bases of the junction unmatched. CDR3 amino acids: CASSPPRDRVDEQFF. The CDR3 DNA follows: TGTGCCAGCTCACCACCTAGGGACAGGGTCGATGAGCAGTTCTTC.

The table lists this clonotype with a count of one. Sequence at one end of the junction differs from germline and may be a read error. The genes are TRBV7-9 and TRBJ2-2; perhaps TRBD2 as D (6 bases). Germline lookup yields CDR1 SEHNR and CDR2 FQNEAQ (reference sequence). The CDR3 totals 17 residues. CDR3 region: CASSSPRGTTNTGELFF. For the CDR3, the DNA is TGTGCCAGCAGCTCCCCCCGGGGGACGACGAACACCGGGGAGCTTTTTTTT.

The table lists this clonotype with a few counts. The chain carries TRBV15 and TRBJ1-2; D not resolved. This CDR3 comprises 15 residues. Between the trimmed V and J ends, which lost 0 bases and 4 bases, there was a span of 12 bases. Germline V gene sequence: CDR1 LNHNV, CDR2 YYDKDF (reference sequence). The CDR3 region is CATSRDRGRSYGYTF. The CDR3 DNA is TGTGCCACCAGCAGAGATAGAGGGCGGTCCTATGGCTACACCTTC. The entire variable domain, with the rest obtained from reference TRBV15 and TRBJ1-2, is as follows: DAMVIQNPRYQVTQFGKPVTLSCSQTLNHNVMYWYQQKSSQAPKLLFHYYDKDFNNEADTPDNFQSRRPNTSFCFLDIRSPGLGDTAMYLCATSRDRGRSYGYTFGSGTRLTVV.

CDR3 in amino acids: CSVGITGELFF. CDR3 sequence (DNA): TGCAGCGTTGGGATTACCGGGGAGCTGTTTTTT. The V call is TRBV29-1, the J call TRBJ2-2; D gene uncertain. This CDR3 contains 11 residues. V was cut by 4 bases and J by 5 bases, with 5 bases left in between. CDR1 is SQVTM and CDR2 is ANQGSEA in the germline V gene.

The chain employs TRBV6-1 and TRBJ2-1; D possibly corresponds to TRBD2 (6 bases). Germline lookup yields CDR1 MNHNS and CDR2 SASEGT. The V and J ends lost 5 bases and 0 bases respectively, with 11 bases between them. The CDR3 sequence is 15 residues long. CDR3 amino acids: CASSRLVNSYNEQFF. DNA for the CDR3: TGTGCCAGCAGTAGACTAGTAAACTCCTACAATGAGCAGTTCTTC.

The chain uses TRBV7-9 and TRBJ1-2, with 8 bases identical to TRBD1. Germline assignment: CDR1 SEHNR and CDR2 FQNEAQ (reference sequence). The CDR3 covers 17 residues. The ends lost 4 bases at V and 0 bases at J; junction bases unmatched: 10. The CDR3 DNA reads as TGTGCCAGCAGCTCAAGCCACAGGGGGGGAGCTAACTATGGCTACACCTTC. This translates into CASSSSHRGGANYGYTF. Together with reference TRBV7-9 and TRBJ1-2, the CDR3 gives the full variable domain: DTGVSQNPRHKITKRGQNVTFRCDPISEHNRLYWYRQTLGQGPEFLTYFQNEAQLEKSRLLSDRFSAERPKGSFSTLEIQRTEQGDSAMYLCASSSSHRGGANYGYTFGSGTRLTVV.

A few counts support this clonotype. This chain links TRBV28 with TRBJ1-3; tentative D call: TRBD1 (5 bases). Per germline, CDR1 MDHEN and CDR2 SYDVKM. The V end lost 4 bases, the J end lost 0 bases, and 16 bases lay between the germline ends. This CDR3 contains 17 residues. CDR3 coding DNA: TGTGCCAGCAGTTATGGGACTTCCGCTCCCTCTGGAAACACCATATATTTT. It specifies CASSYGTSAPSGNTIYF.

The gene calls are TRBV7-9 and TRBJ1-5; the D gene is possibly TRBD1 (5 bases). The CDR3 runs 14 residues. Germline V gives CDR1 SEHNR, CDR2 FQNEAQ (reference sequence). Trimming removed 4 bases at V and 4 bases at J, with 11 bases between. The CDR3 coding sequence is TGTGCCAGCAGCTCCGAGGGACCTAATCAGCCCCAGCATTTT. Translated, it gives CASSSEGPNQPQHF.

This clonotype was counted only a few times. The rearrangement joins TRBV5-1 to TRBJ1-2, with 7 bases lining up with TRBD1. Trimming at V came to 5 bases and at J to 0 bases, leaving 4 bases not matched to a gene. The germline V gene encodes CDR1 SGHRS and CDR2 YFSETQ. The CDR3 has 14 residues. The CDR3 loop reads CASRRDRTNYGYTF. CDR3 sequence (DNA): TGCGCCAGCAGACGGGACAGAACTAACTATGGCTACACCTTC. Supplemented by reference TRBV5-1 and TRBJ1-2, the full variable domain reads KAGVTQTPRYLIKTRGQQVTLSCSPISGHRSVSWYQQTPGQGLQFLFEYFSETQRNKGNFPGRFSGRQFSNSRSEMNVSTLELGDSALYLCASRRDRTNYGYTFGSGTRLTVV.

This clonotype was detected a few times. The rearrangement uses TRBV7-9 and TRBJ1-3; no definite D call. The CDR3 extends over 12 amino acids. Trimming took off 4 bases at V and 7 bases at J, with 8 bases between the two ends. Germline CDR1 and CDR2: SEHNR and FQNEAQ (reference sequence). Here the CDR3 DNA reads TGTGCCAGCAGCTCAGCGCAGAACACCATATATTTT. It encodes CASSSAQNTIYF.

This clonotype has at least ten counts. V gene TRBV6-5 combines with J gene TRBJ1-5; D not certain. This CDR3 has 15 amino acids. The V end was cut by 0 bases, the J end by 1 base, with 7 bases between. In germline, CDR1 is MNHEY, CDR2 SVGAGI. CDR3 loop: CASSYSFQSNQPQHF. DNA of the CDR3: TGTGCCAGCAGTTACTCGTTCCAGAGCAATCAGCCCCAGCATTTT.

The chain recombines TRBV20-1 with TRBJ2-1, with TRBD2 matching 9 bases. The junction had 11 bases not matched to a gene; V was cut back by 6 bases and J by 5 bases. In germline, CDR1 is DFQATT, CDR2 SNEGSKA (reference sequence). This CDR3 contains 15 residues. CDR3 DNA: TGCAGTGCCCGAAGGGGCGGGGGGGCAGACAATGAGCAGTTCTTC. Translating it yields CSARRGGGADNEQFF.

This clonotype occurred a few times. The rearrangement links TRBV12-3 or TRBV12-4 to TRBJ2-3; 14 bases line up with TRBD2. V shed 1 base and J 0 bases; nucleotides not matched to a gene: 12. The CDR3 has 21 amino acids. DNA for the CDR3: TGTGCCAGCAGTTTAGATGTCCCGGGACTAGCGGGGGACACTAGCACAGATACGCAGTATTTT. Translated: CASSLDVPGLAGDTSTDTQYF.

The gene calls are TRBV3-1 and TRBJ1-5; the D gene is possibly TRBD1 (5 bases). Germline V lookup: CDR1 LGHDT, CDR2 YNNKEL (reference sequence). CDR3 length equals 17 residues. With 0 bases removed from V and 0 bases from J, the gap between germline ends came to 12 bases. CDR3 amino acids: CASSQDGGGHSNQPQHF. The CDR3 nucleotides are TGTGCCAGCAGCCAAGATGGTGGGGGTCATAGCAATCAGCCCCAGCATTTT. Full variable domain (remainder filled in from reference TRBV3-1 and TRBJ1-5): DTAVSQTPKYLVTQMGNDKSIKCEQNLGHDTMYWYKQDSKKFLKIMFSYNNKELIINETVPNRFSPKSPDKAHLNLHINSLELGDSAVYFCASSQDGGGHSNQPQHFGDGTRLSIL.

CDR3 protein: CSARVRGTAKNIQYF. In DNA form, the CDR3 reads TGCAGTGCTAGAGTGAGGGGAACGGCCAAAAACATTCAGTACTTC. V gene TRBV20-1 combines with J gene TRBJ2-4; D could derive from TRBD1 or TRBD2 (5 bases each). Deletions cut 1 base from V and 1 base from J, with 11 bases between. Germline V gene lookup returns CDR1 DFQATT and CDR2 SNEGSKA (reference sequence). The CDR3 is 15 residues long.

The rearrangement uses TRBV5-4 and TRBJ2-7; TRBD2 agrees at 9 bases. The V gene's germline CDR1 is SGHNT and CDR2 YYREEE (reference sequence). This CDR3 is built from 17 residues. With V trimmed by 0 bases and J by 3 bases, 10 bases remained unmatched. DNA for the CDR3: TGTGCCAGCAGCTTGGCCCCGACTAGCGGCCTGGGCTACGAGCAGTACTTC. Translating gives CASSLAPTSGLGYEQYF.

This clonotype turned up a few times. CDR3 nucleotides: TGTGCCAGCAGCTTAGTTCTAGCGGGATTAATGGGGGAGACCCAGTACTTC. This gives the protein CASSLVLAGLMGETQYF. The rearrangement links TRBV11-2 to TRBJ2-5, with 9 positions matching TRBD2. CDR1 is SGHAT, CDR2 FQNNGV, per germline. With V trimmed by 1 base and J by 5 bases, 11 bases remained unmatched. This CDR3 has 17 amino acids.